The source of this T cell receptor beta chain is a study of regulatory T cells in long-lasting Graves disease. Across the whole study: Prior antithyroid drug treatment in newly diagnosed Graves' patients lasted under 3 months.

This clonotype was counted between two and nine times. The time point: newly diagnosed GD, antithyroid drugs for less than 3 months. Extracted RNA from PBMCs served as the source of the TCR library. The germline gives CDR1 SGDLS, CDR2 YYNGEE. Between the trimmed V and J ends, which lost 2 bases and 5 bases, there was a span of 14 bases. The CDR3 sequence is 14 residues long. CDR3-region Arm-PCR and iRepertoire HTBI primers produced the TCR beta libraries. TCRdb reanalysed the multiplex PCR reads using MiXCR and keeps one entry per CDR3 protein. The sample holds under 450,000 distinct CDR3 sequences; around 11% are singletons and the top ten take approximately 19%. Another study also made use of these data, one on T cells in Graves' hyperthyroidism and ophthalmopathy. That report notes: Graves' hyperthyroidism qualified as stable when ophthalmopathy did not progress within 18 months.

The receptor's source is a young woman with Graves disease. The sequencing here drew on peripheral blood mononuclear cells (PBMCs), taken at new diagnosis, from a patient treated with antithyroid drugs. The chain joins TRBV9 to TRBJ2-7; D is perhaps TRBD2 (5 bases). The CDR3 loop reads CASSVGLRDDEQYF. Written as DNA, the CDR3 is TGTGCCAGCAGCGTCGGGCTTCGGGATGACGAGCAGTACTTC.